Listed here are 15 T cell receptor beta chains from one sample, sequenced in a study of T cell responses to AZD1222 COVID-19 vaccine (dated by TCRdb to about 2021). Read against the paper, the sample's time point label means: baseline before first vaccination. The treatment or condition label corresponds to: meningococcal conjugate vaccine given as trial control. The receptor library was made with the immunoSEQ multiplex PCR assay. The source is immuneACCESS, and TCRdb retained only in-frame sequences with V and J called. Part of the clones is not carried over; for the studies checked, unresolved V genes explain less than half of this, and the remainder is unexplained. This sample lists over 150,000 clones; roughly nine tenths were detected once. The top ten hold approximately 5.1% of the sample. Specimen: peripheral blood, collected on day 0 of MenACWY control vaccination. The receptors derive from an adult in good health.

This chain uses TRBV30 with TRBJ2-3; possibly TRBD1 for D (5 bases). CDR3 size: 14 residues. In germline, CDR1 is GTSNPN, CDR2 SVGIG (reference sequence). V was shortened by 0 bases and J by 1 base, with 8 bases between the two germline ends. Written as DNA, the CDR3 is TGTGCCTGGAGTGTACAAGGGGGCACAGATACGCAGTATTTT. This sequence encodes CAWSVQGGTDTQYF. Looking up the rest from reference TRBV30 and TRBJ2-3 gives the full variable domain: SQTIHQWPATLVQPVGSPLSLECTVEGTSNPNLYWYRQAAGRGLQLLFYSVGIGQISSEVPQNLSASRPQDRQFILSSKKLLLSDSGFYLCAWSVQGGTDTQYFGPGTRLTVL.

The chain uses TRBV5-1 and TRBJ2-1, with 12 bases that match TRBD2. Germline V gene data show CDR1 as SGHRS and CDR2 as YFSETQ. The CDR3 contains 16 residues. Trimming cost V 1 base and J 9 bases; bases outside gene matches: 8. CDR3 bases: TGCGCCAGCAGCTTGCCCTGGACTAGCGGGGACCGTGAGCAGTTCTTC. This gives the protein CASSLPWTSGDREQFF.

The gene calls are TRBV19 and TRBJ2-7; D is perhaps TRBD2 (6 bases). The V gene's germline CDR1 is LNHDA and CDR2 SQIVND (reference sequence). V was shortened by 3 bases and J by 2 bases, with 20 bases between the two germline ends. CDR3 size: 17 residues. The CDR3 DNA is TGTGCCAGTAGTATTCTCTCTCGGCAGCGGAGGGCCTACGAGCAGTACGTC. Translation: CASSILSRQRRAYEQYV.

This chain joins TRBV18 and TRBJ2-7, with TRBD2 as a possible D gene (6 bases). Germline CDR1 is KGHSH and CDR2 is LQKENI. The V and J ends lost 4 bases and 7 bases respectively, with 17 bases between them. This CDR3 has 14 amino acids. CDR3 residues: CASSQIPGLLEQYF. The CDR3 DNA reads as TGTGCCAGCTCACAAATCCCAGGACTACTGGAGCAGTACTTC.

The chain uses TRBV6-5 and TRBJ1-2, with 7 bases fitting TRBD1. V was clipped by 2 bases and J by 4 bases; unmatched bases: 7. The germline gives CDR1 MNHEY, CDR2 SVGAGI. The CDR3 has 15 amino acids. The CDR3 reads CASSYVGGGSYGYTF. DNA for the CDR3: TGTGCCAGCAGTTACGTTGGAGGGGGCTCCTATGGCTACACCTTC.

This chain joins TRBV21-1 and TRBJ2-3; the listed D gene, TRBD2, was not tested against the DNA. TRBV21-1 is given as a pseudogene. The CDR3 covers 13 residues. The CDR3: CASSRWSPDTQYF. The CDR3 region has the DNA TGTGCCAGCAGCCGGTGGAGCCCAGATACGCAGTATTTT.

The chain is built from TRBV2 and TRBJ1-1, with 8 positions matching TRBD1. Germline V CDR1 and CDR2: SNHLY, FYNNEI. There are 14 residues in the CDR3. V lost 8 bases to trimming and J lost 11 bases; unmatched junction nucleotides: 16. CDR3 protein: CASHPQGALESAFF. The DNA for the CDR3 is TGTGCCAGCCACCCCCAGGGGGCCCTGGAAAGCGCTTTCTTT.

The V and J genes are TRBV29-1 and TRBJ1-2, with D perhaps TRBD1 (5 bases). Trimming took off 7 bases at V and 4 bases at J, with 10 bases between the two ends. From germline, CDR1 is SQVTM and CDR2 ANQGSEA. The CDR3 length is 11 residues. In DNA, the CDR3 is TGCAGCGGGGGGAGTTCCTATGGCTACACCTTC. Translated: CSGGSSYGYTF.

V is TRBV28 and J is TRBJ1-2; the D is unclear. Germline values: CDR1 MDHEN, CDR2 SYDVKM. The CDR3 is 14 amino acids. The V and J ends lost 7 bases and 4 bases respectively, with 16 bases between them. The CDR3 is CASTSHDAFYGYTF. As DNA, the CDR3 is TGTGCCAGCACCAGTCACGACGCATTCTATGGCTACACCTTC.

V gene TRBV5-1 combines with J gene TRBJ1-6; D is unclear. The germline V and J ends were trimmed by 3 bases and 0 bases, with 13 bases remaining between them. Per germline, CDR1 SGHRS and CDR2 YFSETQ. The CDR3 has 17 amino acids. CDR3 sequence (DNA): TGCGCCAGCAGCTCCACTCAGCTTAGCTCCTATAATTCACCCCTCCACTTT. Translated: CASSSTQLSSYNSPLHF.

A few counts support this clone. CDR3 nucleotides: TGTGCCAGCAGCTTAGTCGAGATAACAGGACCTAATGAAAAACTGTTTTTT. It is translated as CASSLVEITGPNEKLFF. V is TRBV7-9 and J is TRBJ1-4; maybe TRBD1 (5 bases). The length of the CDR3 is 17 residues. In germline, CDR1 is SEHNR, CDR2 FQNEAQ (reference sequence). Between the trimmed V and J ends, which lost 1 base and 3 bases, there was a span of 15 bases.

The V gene is TRBV15, the J gene TRBJ1-5; D may be TRBD1 (5 bases). The germline gives CDR1 LNHNV, CDR2 YYDKDF (reference sequence). This CDR3 contains 16 residues. Trimming removed 1 base at V and 4 bases at J, with 14 bases between. The CDR3 DNA reads TGTGCCACCAGCAGAGTGTTGGCGGCAGGGAATCAGCCCCAGCATTTT. It is translated as CATSRVLAAGNQPQHF.

J is TRBJ2-7 and V is TRBV9; 8 bases line up with TRBD1. Trimming took 5 bases from V and 4 from J; bases not matched to a gene: 11. The CDR3 loop spans 15 amino acids. Germline lookup yields CDR1 SGDLS and CDR2 YYNGEE. CDR3 coding DNA: TGTGCCAGCAGTCCCGACAGGGGAAATCAATACGAGCAGTACTTC. Residues: CASSPDRGNQYEQYF.

The V call is TRBV14, the J call TRBJ1-2; no reliable D call. Per germline, CDR1 SGHDN and CDR2 FVKESK. CDR3 length: 16 amino acids. The ends were cut back, 4 bases at V and 1 base at J, with 16 bases in the middle. Here the CDR3 reads CASSPPGRANNYGYTF. DNA for the CDR3: TGTGCCAGCAGCCCCCCTGGTAGGGCGAATAACTATGGCTACACCTTC.

This clone appeared a few times. The chain carries TRBV25-1 and TRBJ2-1; 9 nucleotides align to TRBD1. Losses at the gene ends were 10 bases for V and 7 bases for J; bases not matched to a gene: 8. Germline values: CDR1 MGHDK, CDR2 SYGVNS. This CDR3 has 13 residues. The CDR3 bases are TGTGCCACCAGGGACAGGGTAAGGAATGAGCAGTTCTTC. Its translation is CATRDRVRNEQFF.